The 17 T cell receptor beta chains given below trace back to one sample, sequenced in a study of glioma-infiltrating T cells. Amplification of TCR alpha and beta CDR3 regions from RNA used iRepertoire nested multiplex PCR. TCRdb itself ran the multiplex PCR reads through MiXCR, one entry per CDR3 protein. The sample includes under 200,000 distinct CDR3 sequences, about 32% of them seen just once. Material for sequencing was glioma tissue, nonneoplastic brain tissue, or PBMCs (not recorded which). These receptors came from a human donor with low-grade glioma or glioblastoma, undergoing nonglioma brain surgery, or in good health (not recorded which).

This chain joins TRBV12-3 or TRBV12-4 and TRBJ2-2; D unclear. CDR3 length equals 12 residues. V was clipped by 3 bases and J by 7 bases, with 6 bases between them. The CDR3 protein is CASSLLGGELFF. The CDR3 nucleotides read TGTGCCAGCAGTTTGCTTGGCGGGGAGCTGTTTTTT.

This chain's CDR3 is CASSYCGQSYTQYF. The DNA of the CDR3 is TGTGCCAGCAGTTACTGTGGCCAGAGCTATACGCAGTATTTT. This chain uses TRBV6-2 or TRBV6-3 with TRBJ2-3; D is undetermined. V lost 1 base to trimming and J lost 7 bases, with 12 bases between them. The CDR3 contains 14 residues. Germline lookup yields CDR1 MNHEY and CDR2 SVGEGT.

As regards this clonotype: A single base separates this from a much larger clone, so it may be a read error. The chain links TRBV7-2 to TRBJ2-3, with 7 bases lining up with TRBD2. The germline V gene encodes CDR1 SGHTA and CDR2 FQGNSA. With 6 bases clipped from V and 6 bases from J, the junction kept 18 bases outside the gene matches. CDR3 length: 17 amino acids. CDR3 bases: TGTGCCAGCAGGGGTACTAGCGCCTCCCTGGCCTCTGATACGCAGTATTTT. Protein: CASRGTSASLASDTQYF.

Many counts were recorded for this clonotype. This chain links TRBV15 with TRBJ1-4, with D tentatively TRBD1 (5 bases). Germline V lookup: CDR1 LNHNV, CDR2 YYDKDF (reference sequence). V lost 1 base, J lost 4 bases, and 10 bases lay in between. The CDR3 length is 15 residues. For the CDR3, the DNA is TGTGCCACCAGCAGAGCCAAGGGGCATAATGAAAAACTGTTTTTT. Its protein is CATSRAKGHNEKLFF. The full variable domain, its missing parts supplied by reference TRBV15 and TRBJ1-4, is DAMVIQNPRYQVTQFGKPVTLSCSQTLNHNVMYWYQQKSSQAPKLLFHYYDKDFNNEADTPDNFQSRRPNTSFCFLDIRSPGLGDTAMYLCATSRAKGHNEKLFFGSGTQLSVL.

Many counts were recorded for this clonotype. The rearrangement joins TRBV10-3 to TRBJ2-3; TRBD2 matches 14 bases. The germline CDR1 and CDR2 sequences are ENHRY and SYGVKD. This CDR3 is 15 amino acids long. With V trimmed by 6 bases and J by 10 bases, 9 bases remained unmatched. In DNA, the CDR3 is TGTGCCATCAGAGAGACTAGCGGGAGGGCCCGGTCGCAGTATTTT. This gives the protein CAIRETSGRARSQYF.

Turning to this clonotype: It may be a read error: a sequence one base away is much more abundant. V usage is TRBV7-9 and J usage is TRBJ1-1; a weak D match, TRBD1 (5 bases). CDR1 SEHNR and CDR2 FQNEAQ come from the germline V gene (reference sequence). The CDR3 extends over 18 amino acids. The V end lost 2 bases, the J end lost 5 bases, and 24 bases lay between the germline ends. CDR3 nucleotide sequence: TGTGCCAGCAGCTTAAGGACCGGGACTCGAGGGGCGAGAACTGAAGCTTTCTTT. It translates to CASSLRTGTRGARTEAFF.

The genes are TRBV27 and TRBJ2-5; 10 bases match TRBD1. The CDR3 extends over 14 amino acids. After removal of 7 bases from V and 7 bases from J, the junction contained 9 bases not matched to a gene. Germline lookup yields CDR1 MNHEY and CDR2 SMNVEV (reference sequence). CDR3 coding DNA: TGTGCCAGCATGCCGGGACAGGGGACGGGGACCCAGTACTTC. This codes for CASMPGQGTGTQYF.

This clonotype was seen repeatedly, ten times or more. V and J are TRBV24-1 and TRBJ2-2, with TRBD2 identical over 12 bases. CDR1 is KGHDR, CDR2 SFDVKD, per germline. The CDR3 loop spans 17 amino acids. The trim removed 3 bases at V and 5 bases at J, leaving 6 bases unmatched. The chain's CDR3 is CATSDAETSGSTGELFF. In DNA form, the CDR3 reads TGTGCCACCAGTGATGCGGAGACTAGCGGGAGTACCGGGGAGCTGTTTTTT.

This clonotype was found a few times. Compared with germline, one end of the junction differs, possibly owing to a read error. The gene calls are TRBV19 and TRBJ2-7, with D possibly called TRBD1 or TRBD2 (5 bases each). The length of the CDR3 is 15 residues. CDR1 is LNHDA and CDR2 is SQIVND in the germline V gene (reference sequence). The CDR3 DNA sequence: TGTGCCAGTAGTATGGGACCCTCGGATATTTACGGGCAGTACTTC. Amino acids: CASSMGPSDIYGQYF.

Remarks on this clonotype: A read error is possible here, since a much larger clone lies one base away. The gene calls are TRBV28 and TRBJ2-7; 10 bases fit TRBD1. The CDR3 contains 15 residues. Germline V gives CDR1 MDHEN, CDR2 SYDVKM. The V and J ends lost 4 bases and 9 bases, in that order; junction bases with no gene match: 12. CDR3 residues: CASSSPGTGEHGQYF. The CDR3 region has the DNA TGTGCCAGCAGTTCGCCCGGGACAGGGGAGCACGGGCAGTACTTC.

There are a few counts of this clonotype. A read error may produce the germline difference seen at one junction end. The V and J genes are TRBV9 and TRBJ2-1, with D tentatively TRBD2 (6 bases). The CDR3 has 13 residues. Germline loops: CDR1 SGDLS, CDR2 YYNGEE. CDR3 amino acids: CASSSTWGEPPRF. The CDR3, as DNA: TGTGCCAGCAGCTCCACCTGGGGGGAGCCTCCTCGCTTC.

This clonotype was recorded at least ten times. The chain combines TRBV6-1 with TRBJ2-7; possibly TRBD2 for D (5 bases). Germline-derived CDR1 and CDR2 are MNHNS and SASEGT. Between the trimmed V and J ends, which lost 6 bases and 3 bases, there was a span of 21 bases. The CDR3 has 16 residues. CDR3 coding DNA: TGTGCCAGCAGCCCCGCCGGCGAGCGGCTTTACTACGAGCAGTACTTC. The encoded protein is CASSPAGERLYYEQYF.

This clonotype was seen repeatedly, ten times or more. Here the CDR3 reads CASSLSNGAQGEQYF. CDR3 in DNA: TGTGCCAGCAGCTTAAGTAATGGGGCCCAGGGAGAGCAGTACTTC. The V call is TRBV7-2, the J call TRBJ2-7, with D perhaps TRBD1 (5 bases). The V end lost 2 bases, the J end lost 7 bases, and 18 bases lay between the germline ends. Germline CDR1 SGHTA, CDR2 FQGNSA. CDR3 length: 15 amino acids.

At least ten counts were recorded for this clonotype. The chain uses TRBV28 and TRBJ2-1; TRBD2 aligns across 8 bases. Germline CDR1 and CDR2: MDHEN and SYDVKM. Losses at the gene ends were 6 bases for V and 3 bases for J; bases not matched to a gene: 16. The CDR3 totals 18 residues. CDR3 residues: CASSTILAEDRYYNEQFF. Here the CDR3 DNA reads TGTGCCAGCAGCACGATACTAGCGGAAGATAGGTACTACAATGAGCAGTTCTTC.

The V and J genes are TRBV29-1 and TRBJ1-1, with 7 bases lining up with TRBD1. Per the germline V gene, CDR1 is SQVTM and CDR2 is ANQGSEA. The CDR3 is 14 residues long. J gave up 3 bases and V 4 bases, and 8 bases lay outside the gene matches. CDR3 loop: CSVADRAGDTEAFF. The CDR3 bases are TGCAGCGTTGCTGACAGGGCGGGAGACACTGAAGCTTTCTTT.

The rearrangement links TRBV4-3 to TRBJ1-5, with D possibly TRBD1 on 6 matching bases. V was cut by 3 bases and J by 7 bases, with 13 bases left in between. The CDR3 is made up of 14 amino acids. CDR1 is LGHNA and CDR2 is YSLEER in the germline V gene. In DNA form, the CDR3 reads TGCGCCAGCAGCCAGGACACAGGGACACAGCCCCAGCATTTT. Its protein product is CASSQDTGTQPQHF.

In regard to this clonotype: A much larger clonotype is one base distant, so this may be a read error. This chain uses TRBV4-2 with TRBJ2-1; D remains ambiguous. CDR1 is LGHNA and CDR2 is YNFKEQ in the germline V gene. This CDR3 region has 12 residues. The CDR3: CAGSRPGMEQFF. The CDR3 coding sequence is TGTGCCGGCAGCAGGCCCGGAATGGAGCAGTTCTTC.